This TCR beta chain appears in the sequencing data of a study of blood T cells in healthy people across ages. For this clonotype: What it binds is unknown.

The V gene's germline CDR1 is LGHNA and CDR2 YSLEER. The CDR3 runs 16 residues. The second PCR ran about 6 to 12 cycles with a sample-barcoded 5' primer and J-beta primers. TCRdb passed the 5' RACE reads through MiXCR, listing each CDR3 protein once. Of fewer than 1,000,000 distinct CDR3 sequences listed, around 42% were seen once; the top ten hold about a fifth. The study's findings and limits: Measured against age, TCR beta diversity per million T cells decreased in a roughly linear manner. Compared with aged donors, long-lived donors showed fewer expanded clones, suggesting selection.

This sequence originates from a man in his sixties in good health. This chain connects TRBV4-3 to TRBJ2-1; TRBD2 matches at 7 bases. The DNA end favors TRBJ2-7, so the J call may be wrong. The sample comprised blood. CDR3 bases: TGCGCCAGCAGCCAAGTAGCGGGTCCCCCCTACAATGAGCAGTACTTC. Translation gives CASSQVAGPPYNEQYF.